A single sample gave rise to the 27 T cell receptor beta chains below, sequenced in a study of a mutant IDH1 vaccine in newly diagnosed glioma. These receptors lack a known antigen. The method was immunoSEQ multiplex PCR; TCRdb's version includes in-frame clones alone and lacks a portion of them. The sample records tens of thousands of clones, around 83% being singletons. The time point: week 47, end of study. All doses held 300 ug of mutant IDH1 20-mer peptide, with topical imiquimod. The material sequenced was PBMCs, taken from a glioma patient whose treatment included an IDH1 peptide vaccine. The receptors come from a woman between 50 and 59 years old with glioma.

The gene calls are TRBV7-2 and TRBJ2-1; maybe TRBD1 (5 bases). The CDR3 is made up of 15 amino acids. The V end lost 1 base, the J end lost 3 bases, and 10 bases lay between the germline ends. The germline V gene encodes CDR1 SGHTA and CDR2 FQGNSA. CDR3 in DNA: TGTGCCAGCAGCTTAGGGCAGGGTGGCTACAATGAGCAGTTCTTC. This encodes CASSLGQGGYNEQFF.

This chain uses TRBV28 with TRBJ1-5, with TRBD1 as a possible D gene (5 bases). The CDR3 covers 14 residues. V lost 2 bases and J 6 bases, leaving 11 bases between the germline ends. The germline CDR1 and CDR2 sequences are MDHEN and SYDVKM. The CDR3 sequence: CASSLPGSGQPQHF. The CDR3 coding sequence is TGTGCCAGCAGTTTACCAGGGTCAGGTCAGCCCCAGCATTTT.

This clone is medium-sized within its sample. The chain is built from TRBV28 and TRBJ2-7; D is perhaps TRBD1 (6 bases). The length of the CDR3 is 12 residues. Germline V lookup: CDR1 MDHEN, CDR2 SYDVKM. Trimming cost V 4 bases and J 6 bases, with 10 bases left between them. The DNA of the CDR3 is TGTGCCAGCAGTTCCGGGACACCCGAGCAGTACTTC. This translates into CASSSGTPEQYF.

The CDR3 DNA reads as TGTGCCAGCAGCCAGAGCGGGGGGGCTGAGACCCAGTACTTC. This translates into CASSQSGGAETQYF. The chain has TRBV9 and TRBJ2-5; 10 nucleotides line up with TRBD2. The CDR3 covers 14 residues. Germline assignment: CDR1 SGDLS and CDR2 YYNGEE. The ends lost 4 bases at V and 5 bases at J; junction bases unmatched: 5.

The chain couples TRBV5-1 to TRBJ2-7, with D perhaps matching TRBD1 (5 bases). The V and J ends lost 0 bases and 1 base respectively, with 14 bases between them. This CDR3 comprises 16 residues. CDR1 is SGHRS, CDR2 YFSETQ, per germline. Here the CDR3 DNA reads TGCGCCAGCAGCTTGGCCGGCCCAGGGTTGTCCTACGAGCAGTACTTC. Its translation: CASSLAGPGLSYEQYF.

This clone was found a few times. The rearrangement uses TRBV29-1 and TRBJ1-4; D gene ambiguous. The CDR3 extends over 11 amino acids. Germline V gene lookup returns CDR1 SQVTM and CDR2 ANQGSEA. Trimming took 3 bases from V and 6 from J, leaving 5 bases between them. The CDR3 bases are TGCAGCGTTGAGAAGGATGAAAAACTGTTTTTT. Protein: CSVEKDEKLFF. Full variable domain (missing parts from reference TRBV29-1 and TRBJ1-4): SAVISQKPSRDICQRGTSLTIQCQVDSQVTMMFWYRQQPGQSLTLIATANQGSEATYESGFVIDKFPISRPNLTFSTLTVSNMSPEDSSIYLCSVEKDEKLFFGSGTQLSVL.

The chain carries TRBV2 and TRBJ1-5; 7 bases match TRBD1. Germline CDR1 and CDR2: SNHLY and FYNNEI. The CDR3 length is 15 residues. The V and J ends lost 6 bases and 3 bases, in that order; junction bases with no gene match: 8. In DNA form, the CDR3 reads TGTGCCAGCAGGGATACCACAGGGGCCAATCAGCCCCAGCATTTT. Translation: CASRDTTGANQPQHF.

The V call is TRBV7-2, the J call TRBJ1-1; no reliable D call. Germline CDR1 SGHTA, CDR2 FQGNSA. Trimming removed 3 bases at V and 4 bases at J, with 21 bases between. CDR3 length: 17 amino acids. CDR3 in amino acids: CASSFFPGSFLGTEAFF. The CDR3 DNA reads TGTGCCAGCAGCTTCTTTCCGGGATCTTTCCTGGGCACTGAAGCTTTCTTT.

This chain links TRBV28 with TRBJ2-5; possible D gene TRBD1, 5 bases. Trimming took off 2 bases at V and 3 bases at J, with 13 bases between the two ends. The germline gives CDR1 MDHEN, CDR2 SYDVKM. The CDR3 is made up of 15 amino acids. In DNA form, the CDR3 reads TGTGCCAGCAGTTTAGGTTTGGCAGGGAAAGAGACCCAGTACTTC. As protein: CASSLGLAGKETQYF.

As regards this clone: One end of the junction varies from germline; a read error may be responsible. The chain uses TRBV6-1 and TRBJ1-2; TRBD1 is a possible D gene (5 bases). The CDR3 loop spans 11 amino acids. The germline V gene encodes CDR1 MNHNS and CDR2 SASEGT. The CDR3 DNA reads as TGCGCGGGGGAGCGAGAATATGGCTACACCTTC. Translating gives CAGEREYGYTF.

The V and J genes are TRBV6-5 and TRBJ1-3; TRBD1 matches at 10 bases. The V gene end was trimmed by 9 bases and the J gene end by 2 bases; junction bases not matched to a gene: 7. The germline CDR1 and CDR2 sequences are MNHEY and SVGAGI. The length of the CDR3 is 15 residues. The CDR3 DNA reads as TGTGCCAGTATTGACAGGGGGCTCCCTGGAAACACCATATATTTT. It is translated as CASIDRGLPGNTIYF.

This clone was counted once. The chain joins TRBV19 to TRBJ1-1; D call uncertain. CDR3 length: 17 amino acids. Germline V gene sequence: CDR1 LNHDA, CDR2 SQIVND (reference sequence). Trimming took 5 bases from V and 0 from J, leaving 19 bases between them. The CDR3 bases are TGTGCCAGTAGTTCGAAACCGGTGTTTGATCTGAACACTGAAGCTTTCTTT. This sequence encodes CASSSKPVFDLNTEAFF.

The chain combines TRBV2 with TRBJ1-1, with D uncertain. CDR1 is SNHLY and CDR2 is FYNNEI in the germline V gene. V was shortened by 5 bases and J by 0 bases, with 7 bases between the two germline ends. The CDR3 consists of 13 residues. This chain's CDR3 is CASSSSMNTEAFF. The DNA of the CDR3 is TGTGCCAGCAGTTCCTCTATGAACACTGAAGCTTTCTTT.

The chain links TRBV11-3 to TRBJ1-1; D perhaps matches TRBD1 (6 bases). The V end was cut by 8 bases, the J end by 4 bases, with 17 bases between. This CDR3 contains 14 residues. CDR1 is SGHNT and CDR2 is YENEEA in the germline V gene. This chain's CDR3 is CASSSRGGRTEAFF. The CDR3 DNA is TGTGCCAGCTCGAGTAGAGGGGGGCGCACTGAAGCTTTCTTT.

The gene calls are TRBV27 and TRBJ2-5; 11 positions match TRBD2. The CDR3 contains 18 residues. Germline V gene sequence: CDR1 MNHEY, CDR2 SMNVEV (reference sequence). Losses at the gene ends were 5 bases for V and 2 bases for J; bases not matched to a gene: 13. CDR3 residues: CASSPRGLAGGVQETQYF. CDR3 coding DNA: TGTGCCAGCAGTCCGCGGGGGCTAGCGGGGGGAGTACAAGAGACCCAGTACTTC.

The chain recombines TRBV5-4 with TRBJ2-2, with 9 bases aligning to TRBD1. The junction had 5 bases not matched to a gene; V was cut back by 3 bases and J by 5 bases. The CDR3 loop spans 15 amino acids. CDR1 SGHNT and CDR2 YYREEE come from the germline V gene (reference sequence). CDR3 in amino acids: CASSSGDRVTGELFF. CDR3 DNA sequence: TGTGCCAGCAGCTCGGGGGACAGGGTGACCGGGGAGCTGTTTTTT.

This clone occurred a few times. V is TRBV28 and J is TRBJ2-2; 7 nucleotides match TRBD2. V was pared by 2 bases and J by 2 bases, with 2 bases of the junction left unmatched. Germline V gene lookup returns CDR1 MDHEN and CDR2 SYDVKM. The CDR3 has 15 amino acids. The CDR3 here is CASSLSGTNTGELFF. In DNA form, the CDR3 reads TGTGCCAGCAGTTTAAGCGGGACTAACACCGGGGAGCTGTTTTTT.

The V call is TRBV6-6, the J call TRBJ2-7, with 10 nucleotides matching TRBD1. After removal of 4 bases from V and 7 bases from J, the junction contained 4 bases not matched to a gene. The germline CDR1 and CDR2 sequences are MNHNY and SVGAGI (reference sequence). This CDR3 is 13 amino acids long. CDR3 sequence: CASSSGQGDEQYF. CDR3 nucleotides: TGTGCCAGCAGTTCAGGACAGGGGGATGAGCAGTACTTC.

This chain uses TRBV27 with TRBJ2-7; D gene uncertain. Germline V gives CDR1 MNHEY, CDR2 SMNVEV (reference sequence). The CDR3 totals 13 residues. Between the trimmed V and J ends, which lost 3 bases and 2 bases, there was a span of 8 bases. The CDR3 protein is CASSFGSTYEQYF. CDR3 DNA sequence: TGTGCCAGCAGTTTTGGCAGTACCTACGAGCAGTACTTC.

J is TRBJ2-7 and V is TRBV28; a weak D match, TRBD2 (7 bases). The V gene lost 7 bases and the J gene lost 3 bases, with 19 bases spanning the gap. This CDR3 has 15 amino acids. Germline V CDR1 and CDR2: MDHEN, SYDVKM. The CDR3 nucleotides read TGTGCCAGCACGGGGGGCGCGGAAGATTTCTACGAGCAGTACTTC. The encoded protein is CASTGGAEDFYEQYF.

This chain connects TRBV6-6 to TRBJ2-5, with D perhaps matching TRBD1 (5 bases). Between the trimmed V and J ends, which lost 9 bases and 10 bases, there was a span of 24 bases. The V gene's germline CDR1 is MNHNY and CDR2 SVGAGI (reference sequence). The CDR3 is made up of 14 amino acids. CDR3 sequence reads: CASEPDGHTMYQYF. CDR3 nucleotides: TGTGCCAGTGAGCCGGACGGACACACCATGTACCAGTACTTC.

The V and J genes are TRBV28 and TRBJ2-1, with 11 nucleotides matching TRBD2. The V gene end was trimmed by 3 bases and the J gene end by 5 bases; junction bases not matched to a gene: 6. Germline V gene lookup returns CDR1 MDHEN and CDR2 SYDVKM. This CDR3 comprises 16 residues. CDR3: CASSFLAGGGNNEQFF. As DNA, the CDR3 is TGTGCCAGCAGTTTCCTAGCGGGGGGTGGTAACAATGAGCAGTTCTTC.

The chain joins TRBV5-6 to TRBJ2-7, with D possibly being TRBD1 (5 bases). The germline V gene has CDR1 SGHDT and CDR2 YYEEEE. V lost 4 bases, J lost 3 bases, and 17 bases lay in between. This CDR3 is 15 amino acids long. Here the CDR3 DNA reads TGTGCCAGCAGCCCTAGTACCCAGGGATTCTACGAGCAGTACTTC. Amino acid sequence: CASSPSTQGFYEQYF.

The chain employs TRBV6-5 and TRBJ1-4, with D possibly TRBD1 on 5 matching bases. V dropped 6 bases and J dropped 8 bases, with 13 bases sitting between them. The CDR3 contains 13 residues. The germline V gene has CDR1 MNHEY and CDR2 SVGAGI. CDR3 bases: TGTGCCAGCAGCCTGGGGGGAACCGAAAAACTGTTTTTT. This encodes CASSLGGTEKLFF.

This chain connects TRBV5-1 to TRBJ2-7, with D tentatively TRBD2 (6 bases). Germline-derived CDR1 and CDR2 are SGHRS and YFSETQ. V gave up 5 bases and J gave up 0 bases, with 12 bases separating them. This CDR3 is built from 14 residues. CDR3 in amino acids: CASSWDWSSYEQYF. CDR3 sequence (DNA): TGCGCCAGCAGTTGGGACTGGAGCTCCTACGAGCAGTACTTC. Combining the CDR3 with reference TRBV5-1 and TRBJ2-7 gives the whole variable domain KAGVTQTPRYLIKTRGQQVTLSCSPISGHRSVSWYQQTPGQGLQFLFEYFSETQRNKGNFPGRFSGRQFSNSRSEMNVSTLELGDSALYLCASSWDWSSYEQYFGPGTRLTVT.

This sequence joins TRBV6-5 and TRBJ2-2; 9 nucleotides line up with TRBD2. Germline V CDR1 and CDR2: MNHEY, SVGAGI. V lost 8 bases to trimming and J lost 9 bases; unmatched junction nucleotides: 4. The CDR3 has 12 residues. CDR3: CASRTSARELFF. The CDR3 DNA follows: TGTGCCAGCCGGACTAGCGCGCGGGAGCTGTTTTTT.

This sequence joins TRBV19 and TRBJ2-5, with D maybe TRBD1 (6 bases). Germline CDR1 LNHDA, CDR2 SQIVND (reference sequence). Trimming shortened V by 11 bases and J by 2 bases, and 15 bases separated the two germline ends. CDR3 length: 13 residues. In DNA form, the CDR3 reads TGTGCCTGTGGGAGACAGGCACAAGAGACCCAGTACTTC. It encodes CACGRQAQETQYF. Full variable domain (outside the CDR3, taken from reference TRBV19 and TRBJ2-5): DGGITQSPKYLFRKEGQNVTLSCEQNLNHDAMYWYRQDPGQGLRLIYYSQIVNDFQKGDIAEGYSVSREKKESFPLTVTSAQKNPTAFYLCACGRQAQETQYFGPGTRLLVL.